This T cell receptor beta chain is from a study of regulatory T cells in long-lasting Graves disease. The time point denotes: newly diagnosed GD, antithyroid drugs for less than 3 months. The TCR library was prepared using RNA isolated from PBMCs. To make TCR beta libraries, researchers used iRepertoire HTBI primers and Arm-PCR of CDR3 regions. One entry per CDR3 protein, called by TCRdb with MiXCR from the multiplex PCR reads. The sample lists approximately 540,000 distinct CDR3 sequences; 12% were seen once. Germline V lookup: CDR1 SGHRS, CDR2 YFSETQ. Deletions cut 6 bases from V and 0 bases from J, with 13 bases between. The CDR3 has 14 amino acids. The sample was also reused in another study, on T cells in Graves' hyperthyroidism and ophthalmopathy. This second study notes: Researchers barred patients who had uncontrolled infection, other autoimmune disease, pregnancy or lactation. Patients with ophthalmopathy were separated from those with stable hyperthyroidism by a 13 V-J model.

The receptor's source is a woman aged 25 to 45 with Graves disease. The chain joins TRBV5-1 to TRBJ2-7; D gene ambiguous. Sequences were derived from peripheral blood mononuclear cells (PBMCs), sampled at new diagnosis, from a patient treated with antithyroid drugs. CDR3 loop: CASNLDAYSYEQYF. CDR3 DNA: TGCGCCAGCAACTTAGATGCGTACTCCTACGAGCAGTACTTC.